This entry lists 29 T cell receptor beta chains sequenced from one sample in a study of CD8+CD57+ T cells in acquired aplastic anemia. Researchers used genomic DNA as the template to profile TCR beta VDJ and CDR3. TCRdb reanalysed the reads using MiXCR and keeps one entry per CDR3 protein. The data contain around 200,000 distinct CDR3 sequences, roughly 60% of them singletons. Patients chosen for sequencing had CD8+CD57+ cells that had expanded, as shown by flow cytometry. Sequencing used sorted CD4+, CD8+, or CD8+CD57+ T cells (not recorded which) from PBMCs. Source of these receptors: a human donor with aplastic anemia.

This clonotype has only a few counts. The chain recombines TRBV24-1 with TRBJ1-2; no clear D. CDR1 is KGHDR, CDR2 SFDVKD, per germline. This CDR3 contains 13 residues. Trimming pared 4 bases from V and 3 bases from J, leaving 8 bases between. The CDR3 reads CATSESDYYGYTF. The CDR3 DNA follows: TGTGCCACCAGTGAATCAGATTACTATGGCTACACCTTC.

The chain links TRBV9 to TRBJ2-5; 8 bases line up with TRBD2. This CDR3 comprises 15 residues. The germline V gene encodes CDR1 SGDLS and CDR2 YYNGEE. After removal of 0 bases from V and 1 base from J, the junction contained 2 bases not matched to a gene. The DNA for the CDR3 is TGTGCCAGCAGCGTAGGAGCGGGGGTCCAAGAGACCCAGTACTTC. This gives the protein CASSVGAGVQETQYF.

The gene calls are TRBV19 and TRBJ1-2; 7 bases align to TRBD1. V gave up 5 bases and J gave up 8 bases; unmatched junction bases: 8. The germline V gene has CDR1 LNHDA and CDR2 SQIVND (reference sequence). The CDR3 totals 13 residues. The CDR3 coding sequence is TGTGCCAGTAGTGCGACAGGGAGGAGGGGCTACACCTTC. Protein product: CASSATGRRGYTF.

This sequence joins TRBV20-1 and TRBJ1-2; D uncertain. CDR3 length equals 13 residues. Trimming shortened V by 3 bases and J by 1 base, and 9 bases separated the two germline ends. Germline lookup yields CDR1 DFQATT and CDR2 SNEGSKA (reference sequence). CDR3 loop: CSARGSHNYGYTF. The CDR3 nucleotides read TGCAGTGCTAGGGGCAGTCATAACTATGGCTACACCTTC.

The chain couples TRBV20-1 to TRBJ1-1; D gene uncertain. Deletions cut 3 bases from V and 4 bases from J, with 12 bases between. The CDR3 loop spans 13 amino acids. CDR1 is DFQATT and CDR2 is SNEGSKA in the germline V gene (reference sequence). Written as DNA, the CDR3 is TGCAGTGCTAGGGGGTGGAAGAGCACTGAAGCTTTCTTT. This encodes CSARGWKSTEAFF.

The CDR3 DNA reads TGCAGTGCCAGCAGCTTATCGGGTGGTTCCTACGAGCAGTACTTC. Protein: CSASSLSGGSYEQYF. The V and J genes are TRBV20-1 and TRBJ2-7; D is unclear. The CDR3 has 15 residues. Trimming took 6 bases from V and 1 from J, leaving 19 bases between them. The germline CDR1 and CDR2 sequences are DFQATT and SNEGSKA (reference sequence).

The chain joins TRBV29-1 to TRBJ2-1; no firm D call. V dropped 7 bases and J dropped 8 bases, with 12 bases sitting between them. From germline, CDR1 is SQVTM and CDR2 ANQGSEA. CDR3 length: 11 amino acids. CDR3 amino acids: CSAHHEDEQFF. The CDR3 coding sequence is TGCAGCGCCCACCACGAGGATGAGCAGTTCTTC.

V gene TRBV29-1 combines with J gene TRBJ1-1; 7 bases are shared with TRBD1. The CDR3 spans 12 residues. V shed 7 bases and J 1 base; nucleotides not matched to a gene: 3. Germline values: CDR1 SQVTM, CDR2 ANQGSEA. The DNA of the CDR3 is TGCAGCGCGACAGGGACGAACACTGAAGCTTTCTTT. This translates into CSATGTNTEAFF.

The table lists this clonotype with a few counts. The chain couples TRBV9 to TRBJ1-4; weak D call: TRBD1 (6 bases). Deletions cut 4 bases from V and 7 bases from J, with 20 bases between. The CDR3 totals 16 residues. The germline CDR1 and CDR2 sequences are SGDLS and YYNGEE. Here the CDR3 reads CASSPSGGGMVEKLFF. The CDR3, as DNA: TGTGCCAGCAGCCCCAGTGGGGGGGGCATGGTTGAAAAACTGTTTTTT.

CDR3 residues: CAPPYGLAGGANTGELFF. DNA for the CDR3: TGTGCCCCTCCTTACGGACTAGCGGGGGGGGCGAACACCGGGGAGCTGTTTTTT. The rearrangement links TRBV7-9 to TRBJ2-2; 15 bases map to TRBD2. The CDR3 extends over 18 amino acids. Germline V gene data show CDR1 as SEHNR and CDR2 as FQNEAQ (reference sequence). V lost 11 bases, J lost 0 bases, and 10 bases stayed unmatched.

This sequence joins TRBV2 and TRBJ1-1; D uncertain. Germline V lookup: CDR1 SNHLY, CDR2 FYNNEI. V lost 6 bases, J lost 1 base, and 12 bases lay in between. This CDR3 has 14 amino acids. CDR3 DNA sequence: TGTGCCAGCAGGATGTCGAATCAGAACACTGAAGCTTTCTTT. This translates into CASRMSNQNTEAFF. Drawing the rest from reference TRBV2 and TRBJ1-1, the complete variable domain is EPEVTQTPSHQVTQMGQEVILRCVPISNHLYFYWYRQILGQKVEFLVSFYNNEISEKSEIFDDQFSVERPDGSNFTLKIRSTKLEDSAMYFCASRMSNQNTEAFFGQGTRLTVV.

This clonotype was observed a few times. The rearrangement joins TRBV10-3 to TRBJ2-3; 7 bases match TRBD2. The CDR3 runs 14 residues. With V trimmed by 8 bases and J by 6 bases, 11 bases remained unmatched. The germline CDR1 and CDR2 sequences are ENHRY and SYGVKD. The CDR3 is CAIAQGGASDTQYF. CDR3 sequence (DNA): TGTGCCATCGCCCAGGGAGGGGCATCGGATACGCAGTATTTT.

A word on this clonotype: One junction end disagrees with the germline gene, perhaps due to a read error. The rearrangement joins TRBV6-5 to TRBJ2-3; D gene uncertain. From germline, CDR1 is MNHEY and CDR2 SVGAGI. This CDR3 region has 14 residues. The CDR3 DNA is TGTGCCACCAGTGATTGGAGACTCACAGATACGCAGTATTTT. Encoded protein: CATSDWRLTDTQYF.

This clonotype was picked up many times. The chain couples TRBV5-1 to TRBJ2-4; possibly TRBD2 for D (6 bases). Trimming stripped 4 bases from V and 3 bases from J, with 14 bases between. The germline V gene encodes CDR1 SGHRS and CDR2 YFSETQ. There are 15 residues in the CDR3. CDR3 bases: TGCGCCAGCAGCCCGGGGGAGGAGGACAAAAACATTCAGTACTTC. This codes for CASSPGEEDKNIQYF.

The rearrangement joins TRBV19 to TRBJ1-1; 7 nucleotides line up with TRBD1. The CDR3 length is 14 residues. The V and J ends lost 6 bases and 3 bases, in that order; junction bases with no gene match: 7. Germline values: CDR1 LNHDA, CDR2 SQIVND (reference sequence). CDR3 sequence reads: CASRPGGAYTEAFF. The DNA for the CDR3 is TGTGCCAGTAGGCCAGGGGGGGCTTACACTGAAGCTTTCTTT.

This chain links TRBV7-2 with TRBJ2-7; D not resolved. V was trimmed by 8 bases and J by 0 bases, leaving 11 bases between them. CDR1 is SGHTA, CDR2 FQGNSA, per germline. The CDR3 has 13 residues. DNA of the CDR3: TGTGCCAGCTTAGGTCCAAACTCCTACGAGCAGTACTTC. Translated, it gives CASLGPNSYEQYF.

This chain connects TRBV9 to TRBJ2-1, with TRBD1 matching over 9 bases. Germline CDR1 reads SGDLS; CDR2 reads YYNGEE. V lost 2 bases and J lost 8; bases outside the gene matches: 11. The CDR3 spans 16 residues. CDR3 in DNA: TGTGCCAGCAGCGTTCGAACAGGGGGCTATTTCGATGAGCAGTTCTTC. This gives the protein CASSVRTGGYFDEQFF.

Worth noting for this clonotype: One junction end disagrees with the germline gene, perhaps due to a read error. The chain recombines TRBV7-9 with TRBJ2-3; D gene unclear. The CDR3 spans 15 residues. Germline V gene lookup returns CDR1 SEHNR and CDR2 FQNEAQ (reference sequence). The CDR3 bases are TGTGCCAGCAGCTTAAAGCCCCTAGGTACAGCTACGCAGTATTTT. It codes for CASSLKPLGTATQYF.

The V gene is TRBV7-6, the J gene TRBJ2-7; 7 bases match TRBD1. Germline trimming cut 6 bases from V and 7 bases from J; bases unmatched to any gene: 15. This CDR3 has 15 amino acids. The germline gives CDR1 SGHVS, CDR2 FNYEAQ. The CDR3 region is CASSPADRASGEQYF. The CDR3 nucleotides read TGTGCCAGCAGTCCCGCTGACAGGGCATCGGGGGAGCAGTACTTC.

This sequence joins TRBV7-9 and TRBJ1-4; no reliable D call. The V gene's germline CDR1 is SEHNR and CDR2 FQNEAQ (reference sequence). The CDR3 spans 16 residues. Trimming removed 0 bases at V and 13 bases at J, with 21 bases between. The CDR3 here is CASSLAGGILASGLFF. CDR3 coding DNA: TGTGCCAGCAGCTTAGCGGGTGGGATCCTGGCGAGCGGACTGTTTTTT.

The table lists this clonotype with many counts. The genes are TRBV6-5 and TRBJ2-7, with 11 bases fitting TRBD2. Germline V CDR1 and CDR2: MNHEY, SVGAGI. The ends lost 5 bases at V and 4 bases at J; junction bases unmatched: 22. This CDR3 is 20 amino acids long. This chain's CDR3 is CASSQYTPLSLAGGLYEQYF. DNA of the CDR3: TGTGCCAGCAGTCAATACACTCCACTCTCCCTAGCGGGGGGACTTTACGAGCAGTACTTC.

This clonotype was observed a single time. The J gene is TRBJ2-6, the V gene TRBV2; D is undetermined. CDR1 is SNHLY and CDR2 is FYNNEI in the germline V gene. The CDR3 is 15 residues long. V lost 2 bases and J lost 1, with 6 bases in between. This chain's CDR3 is CASSESRSGANVLTF. CDR3 nucleotides: TGTGCCAGCAGTGAAAGTAGATCTGGGGCCAACGTCCTGACTTTC.

For this clonotype: One end of the junction is discordant with germline, which a read error may explain. J is TRBJ1-1 and V is TRBV7-3; D is perhaps TRBD1 (6 bases). Germline V gene lookup returns CDR1 SGHTA and CDR2 FQGTGA. The CDR3 consists of 15 residues. CDR3 DNA: TGTGCCAGCAGCACCTCCGGGGGCAGTGGGACTGAAGCTTCCTTT. This sequence encodes CASSTSGGSGTEASF.

J is TRBJ2-3 and V is TRBV7-9; D is unresolved. The length of the CDR3 is 10 residues. Trimming stripped 5 bases from V and 12 bases from J, with 9 bases between. CDR1 is SEHNR, CDR2 FQNEAQ, per germline (reference sequence). CDR3 sequence reads: CASSPLAQYF. The CDR3 nucleotides are TGTGCCAGCAGCCCACTGGCTCAGTATTTT.

The J gene is TRBJ1-1, the V gene TRBV2; no reliable D call. The germline V gene has CDR1 SNHLY and CDR2 FYNNEI. This CDR3 has 14 amino acids. With 8 bases removed from V and 4 bases from J, the gap between germline ends came to 17 bases. CDR3 nucleotide sequence: TGTGCCAGCCTCGCGTCGGGGATGATCACTGAAGCTTTCTTT. Amino acid sequence: CASLASGMITEAFF.

This clonotype appeared a few times. V is TRBV19 and J is TRBJ2-7, with TRBD1 as a possible D gene (6 bases). V lost 5 bases and J 3 bases, leaving 17 bases between the germline ends. The CDR3 spans 15 residues. Germline assignment: CDR1 LNHDA and CDR2 SQIVND (reference sequence). The CDR3 coding sequence is TGTGCCAGTAGTCCCTCGGCAGGGGACGGCTACGAGCAGTACTTC. This codes for CASSPSAGDGYEQYF.

The chain carries TRBV4-2 and TRBJ2-3; 10 nucleotides match TRBD2. CDR1 and CDR2 (germline): LGHNA, YNFKEQ. V trimming: 1 base; J trimming: 3 bases; junction bases outside the gene matches: 10. CDR3 length equals 18 residues. The CDR3: CASSQVIIAGGRTDTQYF. The CDR3 DNA follows: TGTGCCAGCAGCCAAGTAATCATAGCGGGGGGCCGGACAGATACGCAGTATTTT.

CDR3 residues: CASTPRDRNIYEQYF. For the CDR3, the DNA is TGTGCCAGCACCCCACGGGACAGGAACATATACGAGCAGTACTTC. V is TRBV7-2 and J is TRBJ2-7, with 8 nucleotides matching TRBD1. The J segment lost 4 bases and the V segment lost 7 bases, leaving 12 bases of the junction unmatched. Germline V CDR1 and CDR2: SGHTA, FQGNSA. The CDR3 runs to 15 residues.

The chain recombines TRBV9 with TRBJ2-7; 7 positions agree with TRBD1. The CDR3 has 16 amino acids. Trimming removed 0 bases from V and 2 bases from J; junction bases left unmatched: 8. Germline-derived CDR1 and CDR2 are SGDLS and YYNGEE. The CDR3 DNA sequence: TGTGCCAGCAGCGTAGGCCCCTTACAGGGGACCTACGAGCAGTACTTC. This encodes CASSVGPLQGTYEQYF.